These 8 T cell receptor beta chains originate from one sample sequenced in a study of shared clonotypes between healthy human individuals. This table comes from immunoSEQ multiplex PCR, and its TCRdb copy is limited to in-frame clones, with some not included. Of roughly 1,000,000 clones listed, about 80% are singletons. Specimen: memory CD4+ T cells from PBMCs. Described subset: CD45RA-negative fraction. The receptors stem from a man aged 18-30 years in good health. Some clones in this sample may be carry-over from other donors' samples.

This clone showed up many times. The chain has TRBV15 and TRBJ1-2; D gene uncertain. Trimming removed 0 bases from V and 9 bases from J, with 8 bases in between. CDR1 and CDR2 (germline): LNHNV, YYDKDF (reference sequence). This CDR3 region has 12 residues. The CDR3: CATSRDSPSYTF. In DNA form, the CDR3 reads TGTGCCACCAGCAGAGATAGTCCGAGCTACACCTTC.

CDR3 residues: CASSPMTMNTEAFF. CDR3 sequence (DNA): TGCGCCAGCAGTCCGATGACTATGAACACTGAAGCTTTCTTT. The V call is TRBV5-1, the J call TRBJ1-1; no clear D. Germline V gives CDR1 SGHRS, CDR2 YFSETQ. There are 14 residues in the CDR3. V was pared by 5 bases and J by 0 bases, with 11 bases between.

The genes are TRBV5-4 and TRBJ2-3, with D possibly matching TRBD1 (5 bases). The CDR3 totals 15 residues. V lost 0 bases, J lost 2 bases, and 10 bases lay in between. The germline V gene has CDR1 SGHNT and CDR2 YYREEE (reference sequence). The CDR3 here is CASSLEGLNTDTQYF. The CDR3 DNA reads TGTGCCAGCAGCTTGGAGGGGTTAAACACAGATACGCAGTATTTT.

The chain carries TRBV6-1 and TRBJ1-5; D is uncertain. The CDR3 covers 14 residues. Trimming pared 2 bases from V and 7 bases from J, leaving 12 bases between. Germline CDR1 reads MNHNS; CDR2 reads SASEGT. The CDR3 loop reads CASSETSKLQPQHF. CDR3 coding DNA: TGTGCCAGCAGTGAAACCTCAAAGTTACAGCCCCAGCATTTT.

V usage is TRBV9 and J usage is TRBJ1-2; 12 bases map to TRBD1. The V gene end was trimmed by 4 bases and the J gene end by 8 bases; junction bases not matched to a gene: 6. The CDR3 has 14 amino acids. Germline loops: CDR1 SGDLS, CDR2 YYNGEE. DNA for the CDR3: TGTGCCAGCAGCCCGGGACAGGGGGCAGTCGGCTACACCTTC. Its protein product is CASSPGQGAVGYTF.

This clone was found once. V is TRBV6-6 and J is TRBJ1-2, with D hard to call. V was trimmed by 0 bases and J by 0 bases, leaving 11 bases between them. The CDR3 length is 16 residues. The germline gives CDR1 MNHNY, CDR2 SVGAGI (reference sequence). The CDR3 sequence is CASSYSGQTPNYGYTF. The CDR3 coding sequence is TGTGCCAGCAGTTACTCCGGCCAGACTCCTAACTATGGCTACACCTTC.

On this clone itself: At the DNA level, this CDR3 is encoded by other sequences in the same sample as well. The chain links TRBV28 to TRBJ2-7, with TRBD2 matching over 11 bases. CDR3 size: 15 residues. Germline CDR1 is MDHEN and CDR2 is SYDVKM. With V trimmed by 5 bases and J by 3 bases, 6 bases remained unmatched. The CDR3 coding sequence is TGTGCCAGCAGTCCTAGCGGGAGGACGATCTACGAGCAGTACTTC. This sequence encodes CASSPSGRTIYEQYF. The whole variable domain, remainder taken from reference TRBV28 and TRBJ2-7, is DVKVTQSSRYLVKRTGEKVFLECVQDMDHENMFWYRQDPGLGLRLIYFSYDVKMKEKGDIPEGYSVSREKKERFSLILESASTNQTSMYLCASSPSGRTIYEQYFGPGTRLTVT.

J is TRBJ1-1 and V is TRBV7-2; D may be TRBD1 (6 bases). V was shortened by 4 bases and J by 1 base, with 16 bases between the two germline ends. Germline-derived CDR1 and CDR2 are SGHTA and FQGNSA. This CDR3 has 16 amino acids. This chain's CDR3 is CASSSKPGHENTEAFF. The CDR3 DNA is TGTGCCAGCAGCTCTAAACCGGGACACGAGAACACTGAAGCTTTCTTT.